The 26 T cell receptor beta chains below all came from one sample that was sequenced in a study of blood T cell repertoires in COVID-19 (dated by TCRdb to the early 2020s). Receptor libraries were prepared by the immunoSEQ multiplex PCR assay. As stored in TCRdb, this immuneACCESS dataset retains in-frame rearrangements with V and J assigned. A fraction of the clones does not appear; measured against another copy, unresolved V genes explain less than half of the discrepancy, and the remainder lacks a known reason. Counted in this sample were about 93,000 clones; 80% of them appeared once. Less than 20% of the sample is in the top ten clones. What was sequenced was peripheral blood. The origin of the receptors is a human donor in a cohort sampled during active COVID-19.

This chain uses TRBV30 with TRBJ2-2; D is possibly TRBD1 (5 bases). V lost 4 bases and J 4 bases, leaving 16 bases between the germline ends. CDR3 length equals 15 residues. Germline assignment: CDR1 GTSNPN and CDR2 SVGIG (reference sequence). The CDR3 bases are TGTGCCTGGAAACGTGGGGCCGCGTCCACCGGGGAGCTGTTTTTT. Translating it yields CAWKRGAASTGELFF.

CDR3 amino acids: CASRRPGQGNGYTF. CDR3 nucleotide sequence: TGTGCCAGTCGACGACCGGGACAGGGGAATGGCTACACCTTC. The V and J genes are TRBV19 and TRBJ1-2; 10 positions agree with TRBD1. CDR3 length equals 14 residues. The germline CDR1 and CDR2 sequences are LNHDA and SQIVND (reference sequence). V gave up 8 bases and J gave up 6 bases; unmatched junction bases: 9.

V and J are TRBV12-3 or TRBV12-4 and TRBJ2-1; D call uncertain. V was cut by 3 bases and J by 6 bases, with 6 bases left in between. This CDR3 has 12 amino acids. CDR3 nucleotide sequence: TGTGCCAGCAGTTTTAGTGGCAATGAGCAGTTCTTC. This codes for CASSFSGNEQFF.

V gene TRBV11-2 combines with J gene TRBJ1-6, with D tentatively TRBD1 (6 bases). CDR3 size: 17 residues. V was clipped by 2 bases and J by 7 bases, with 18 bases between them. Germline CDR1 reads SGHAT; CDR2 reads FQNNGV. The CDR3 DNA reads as TGTGCCAGCAGCTTAATGGGGGACACTTCGGGAAATTCACCCCTCCACTTT. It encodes CASSLMGDTSGNSPLHF.

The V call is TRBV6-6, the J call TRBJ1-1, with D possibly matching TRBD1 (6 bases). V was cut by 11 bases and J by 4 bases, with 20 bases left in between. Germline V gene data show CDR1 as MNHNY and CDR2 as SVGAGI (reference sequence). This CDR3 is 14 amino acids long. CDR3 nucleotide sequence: TGTGCCGCCACGGACAGACTAAAGGCCACTGAAGCTTTCTTT. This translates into CAATDRLKATEAFF.

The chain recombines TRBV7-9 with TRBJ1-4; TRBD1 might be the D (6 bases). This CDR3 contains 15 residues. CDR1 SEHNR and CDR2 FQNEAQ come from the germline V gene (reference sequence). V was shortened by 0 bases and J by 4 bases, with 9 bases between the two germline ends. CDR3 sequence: CASSLAGRGNEKLFF. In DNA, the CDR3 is TGTGCCAGCAGCTTAGCGGGCAGGGGTAATGAAAAACTGTTTTTT.

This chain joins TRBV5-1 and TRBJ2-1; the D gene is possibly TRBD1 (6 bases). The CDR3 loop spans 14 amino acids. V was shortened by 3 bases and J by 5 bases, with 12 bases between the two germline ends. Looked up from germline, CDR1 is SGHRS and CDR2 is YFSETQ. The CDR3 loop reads CASSSFGQHNEQFF. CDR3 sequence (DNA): TGCGCCAGCAGCTCCTTTGGACAGCACAATGAGCAGTTCTTC.

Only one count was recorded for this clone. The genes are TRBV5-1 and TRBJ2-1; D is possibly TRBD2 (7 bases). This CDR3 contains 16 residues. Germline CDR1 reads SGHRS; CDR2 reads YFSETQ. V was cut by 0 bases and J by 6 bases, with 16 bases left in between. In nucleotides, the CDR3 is TGCGCCAGCAGCTTGGTAGGCGGGAGAGGGGGCAATGAGCAGTTCTTC. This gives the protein CASSLVGGRGGNEQFF.

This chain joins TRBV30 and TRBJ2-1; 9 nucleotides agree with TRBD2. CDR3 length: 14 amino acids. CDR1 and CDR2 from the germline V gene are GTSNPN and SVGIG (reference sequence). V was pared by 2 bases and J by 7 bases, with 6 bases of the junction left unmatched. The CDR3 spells CAWSRGGALNEQFF. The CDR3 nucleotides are TGTGCCTGGAGTCGCGGGGGGGCGTTGAATGAGCAGTTCTTC.

Here the CDR3 DNA reads TGTGCCAGCTCACCCCCGCTCCCCGGGACAGGGGTTAATTCACCCCTCCACTTT. Amino acid sequence: CASSPPLPGTGVNSPLHF. The J gene is TRBJ1-6, the V gene TRBV18, with 10 nucleotides matching TRBD1. Germline assignment: CDR1 KGHSH and CDR2 LQKENI. Trimming at V came to 3 bases and at J to 6 bases, leaving 11 bases not matched to a gene. The CDR3 spans 18 residues.

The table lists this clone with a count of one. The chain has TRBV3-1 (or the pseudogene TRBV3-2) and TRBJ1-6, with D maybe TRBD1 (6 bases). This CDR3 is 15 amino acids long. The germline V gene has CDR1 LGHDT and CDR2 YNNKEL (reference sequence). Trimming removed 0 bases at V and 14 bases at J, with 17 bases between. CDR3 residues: CASSQDPDRLSTLHF. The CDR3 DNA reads TGTGCCAGCAGCCAAGATCCGGACAGACTTTCGACCCTCCACTTT.

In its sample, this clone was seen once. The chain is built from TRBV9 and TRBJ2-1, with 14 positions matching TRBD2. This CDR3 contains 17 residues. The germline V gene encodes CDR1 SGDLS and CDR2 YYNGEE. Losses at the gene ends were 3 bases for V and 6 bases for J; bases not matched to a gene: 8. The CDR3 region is CASSARGLAGGINEQFF. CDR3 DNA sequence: TGTGCCAGCAGCGCAAGAGGACTAGCGGGGGGTATCAATGAGCAGTTCTTC.

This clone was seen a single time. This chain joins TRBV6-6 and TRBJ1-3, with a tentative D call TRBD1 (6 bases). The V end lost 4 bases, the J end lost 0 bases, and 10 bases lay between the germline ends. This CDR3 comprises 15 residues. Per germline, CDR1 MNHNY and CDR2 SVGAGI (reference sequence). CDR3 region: CASSSQGTSGNTIYF. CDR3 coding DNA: TGTGCCAGCAGTTCGCAGGGGACCTCTGGAAACACCATATATTTT.

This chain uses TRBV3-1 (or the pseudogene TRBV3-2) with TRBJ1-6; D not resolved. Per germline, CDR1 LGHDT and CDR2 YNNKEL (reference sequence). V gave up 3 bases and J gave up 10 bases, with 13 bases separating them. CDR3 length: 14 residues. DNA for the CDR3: TGTGCCAGCAGCCAGGCCCCTGTCCGCTCACCCCTCCACTTT. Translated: CASSQAPVRSPLHF.

CDR3 loop: CASSLTGRPGNTIYF. CDR3 in DNA: TGTGCCAGCAGTTTGACAGGGAGGCCTGGAAACACCATATATTTT. The gene calls are TRBV25-1 and TRBJ1-3, with 7 bases aligning to TRBD1. The germline V gene encodes CDR1 MGHDK and CDR2 SYGVNS. With V trimmed by 5 bases and J by 2 bases, 6 bases remained unmatched. There are 15 residues in the CDR3.

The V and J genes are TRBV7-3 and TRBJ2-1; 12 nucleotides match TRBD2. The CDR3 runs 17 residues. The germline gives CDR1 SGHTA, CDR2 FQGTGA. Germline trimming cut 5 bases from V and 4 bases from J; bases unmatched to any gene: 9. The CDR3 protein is CASSHHPSGRVYNEQFF. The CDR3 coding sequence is TGTGCCAGCAGCCACCATCCTAGCGGGAGGGTTTACAATGAGCAGTTCTTC.

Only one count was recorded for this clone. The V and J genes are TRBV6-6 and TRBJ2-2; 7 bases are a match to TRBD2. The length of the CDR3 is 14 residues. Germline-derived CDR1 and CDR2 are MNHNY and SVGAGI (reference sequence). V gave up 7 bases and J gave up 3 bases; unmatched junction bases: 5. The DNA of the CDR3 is TGTGCCAGCATTCCGGGACTATACACCGGGGAGCTGTTTTTT. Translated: CASIPGLYTGELFF.

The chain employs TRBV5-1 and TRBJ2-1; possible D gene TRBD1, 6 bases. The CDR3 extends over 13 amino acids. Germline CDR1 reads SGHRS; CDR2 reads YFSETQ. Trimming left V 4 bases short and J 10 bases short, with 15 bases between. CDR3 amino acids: CASSQQGMGEQFF. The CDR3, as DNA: TGCGCCAGCAGCCAACAGGGAATGGGGGAGCAGTTCTTC. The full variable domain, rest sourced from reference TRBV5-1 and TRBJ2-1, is KAGVTQTPRYLIKTRGQQVTLSCSPISGHRSVSWYQQTPGQGLQFLFEYFSETQRNKGNFPGRFSGRQFSNSRSEMNVSTLELGDSALYLCASSQQGMGEQFFGPGTRLTVL.

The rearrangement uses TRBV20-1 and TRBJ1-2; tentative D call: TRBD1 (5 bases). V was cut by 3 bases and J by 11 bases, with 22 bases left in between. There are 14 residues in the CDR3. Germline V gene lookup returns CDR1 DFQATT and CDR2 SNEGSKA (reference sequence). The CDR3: CSASGVGQRTGYTF. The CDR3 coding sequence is TGCAGTGCTAGTGGGGTCGGACAAAGGACCGGTTACACCTTC.

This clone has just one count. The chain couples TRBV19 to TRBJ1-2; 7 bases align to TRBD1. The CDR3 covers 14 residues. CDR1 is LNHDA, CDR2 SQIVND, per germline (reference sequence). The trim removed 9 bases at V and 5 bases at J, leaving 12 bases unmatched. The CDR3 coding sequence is TGTGCCAGCGACCCGGGACAGAAGAATTATGGCTACACCTTC. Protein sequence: CASDPGQKNYGYTF.

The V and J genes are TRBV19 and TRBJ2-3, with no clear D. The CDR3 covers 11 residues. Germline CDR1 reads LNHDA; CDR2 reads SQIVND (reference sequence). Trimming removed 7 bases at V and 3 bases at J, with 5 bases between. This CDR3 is CASTGTDTQYF. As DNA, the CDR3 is TGTGCCAGTACAGGAACAGATACGCAGTATTTT.

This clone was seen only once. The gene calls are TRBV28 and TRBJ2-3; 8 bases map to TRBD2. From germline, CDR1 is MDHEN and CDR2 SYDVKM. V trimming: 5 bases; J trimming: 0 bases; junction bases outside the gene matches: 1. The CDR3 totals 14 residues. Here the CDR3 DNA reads TGTGCCAGCAGTCGGGGGGGCAGCACAGATACGCAGTATTTT. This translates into CASSRGGSTDTQYF.

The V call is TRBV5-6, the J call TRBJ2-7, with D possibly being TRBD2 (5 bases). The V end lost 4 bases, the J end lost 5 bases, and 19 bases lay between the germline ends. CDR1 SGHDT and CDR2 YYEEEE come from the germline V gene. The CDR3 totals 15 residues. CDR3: CASSPERVLAHEQYF. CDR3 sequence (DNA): TGTGCCAGCAGCCCGGAGAGGGTCCTTGCTCACGAGCAGTACTTC.

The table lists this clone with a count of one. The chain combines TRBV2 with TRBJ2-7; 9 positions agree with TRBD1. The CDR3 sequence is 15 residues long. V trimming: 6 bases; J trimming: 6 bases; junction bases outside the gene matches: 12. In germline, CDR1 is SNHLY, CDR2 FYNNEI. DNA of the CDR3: TGTGCCAGCAGCCTGGGACAGGGTGGCCCCAGCGAGCAGTACTTC. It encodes CASSLGQGGPSEQYF.

CDR3 coding DNA: TGTGCCAGCAAATTTAACCGCGGGAGCAATCAGCCCCAGCATTTT. Amino acids: CASKFNRGSNQPQHF. The chain couples TRBV2 to TRBJ1-5, with D hard to call. Germline CDR1 SNHLY, CDR2 FYNNEI. V was shortened by 7 bases and J by 1 base, with 14 bases between the two germline ends. The CDR3 spans 15 residues.

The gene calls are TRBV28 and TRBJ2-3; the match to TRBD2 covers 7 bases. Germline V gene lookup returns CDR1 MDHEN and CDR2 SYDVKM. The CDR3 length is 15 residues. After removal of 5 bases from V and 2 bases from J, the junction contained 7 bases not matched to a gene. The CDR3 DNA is TGTGCCAGCAGTCCGACTAGCAAGTACACAGATACGCAGTATTTT. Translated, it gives CASSPTSKYTDTQYF.